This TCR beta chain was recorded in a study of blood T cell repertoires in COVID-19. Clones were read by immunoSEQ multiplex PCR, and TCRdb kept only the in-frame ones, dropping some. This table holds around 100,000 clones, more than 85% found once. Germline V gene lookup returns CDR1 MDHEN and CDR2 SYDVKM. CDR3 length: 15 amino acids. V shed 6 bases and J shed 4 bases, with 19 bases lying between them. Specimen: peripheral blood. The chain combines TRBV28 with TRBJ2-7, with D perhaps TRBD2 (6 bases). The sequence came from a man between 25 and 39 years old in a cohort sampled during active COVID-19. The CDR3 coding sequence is TGTGCCAGCAGCAAGCCGGGGGTACGAACATACGAGCAGTACTTC. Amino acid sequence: CASSKPGVRTYEQYF.